The 4 T cell receptor beta chains presented below share a single source sample, sequenced in a study of blood T cell repertoires in COVID-19. Using immunoSEQ multiplex PCR, the repertoire was profiled, and TCRdb retains in-frame clones only, with some absent. The sample yields about 120,000 clones, approximately 90% seen once. Input material: peripheral blood. Receptors originate from a human donor with acute or convalescent COVID-19. The donor label of this sample is uncertain.

The chain is built from TRBV7-3 and TRBJ1-5; D call uncertain. Trimming removed 1 base from V and 3 bases from J, with 4 bases in between. The length of the CDR3 is 13 residues. Germline CDR1 reads SGHTA; CDR2 reads FQGTGA. The CDR3: CASSLNNNQPQHF. CDR3 nucleotides: TGTGCCAGCAGCTTAAATAACAATCAGCCCCAGCATTTT. Looking up the rest from reference TRBV7-3 and TRBJ1-5 gives the full variable domain: GAGVSQTPSNKVTEKGKYVELRCDPISGHTALYWYRQSLGQGPEFLIYFQGTGAADDSGLPNDRFFAVRPEGSVSTLKIQRTERGDSAVYLCASSLNNNQPQHFGDGTRLSIL.

The chain links TRBV2 to TRBJ2-5, with a possible D match to TRBD1 (5 bases). V was shortened by 6 bases and J by 2 bases, with 13 bases between the two germline ends. The CDR3 covers 14 residues. Per germline, CDR1 SNHLY and CDR2 FYNNEI. DNA of the CDR3: TGTGCCAGCAGAGGGGATGCCAGACAAGAGACCCAGTACTTC. Translating gives CASRGDARQETQYF.

The V call is TRBV19, the J call TRBJ2-2; TRBD2 matches at 7 bases. Germline values: CDR1 LNHDA, CDR2 SQIVND (reference sequence). After removal of 8 bases from V and 7 bases from J, the junction contained 7 bases not matched to a gene. CDR3 size: 13 residues. CDR3 amino acids: CASLALARGELFF. In nucleotides, the CDR3 is TGTGCCAGTTTGGCACTAGCGCGCGGGGAGCTGTTTTTT.

The V call is TRBV28, the J call TRBJ1-3, with 7 positions matching TRBD1. The CDR3 is made up of 13 amino acids. Germline loops: CDR1 MDHEN, CDR2 SYDVKM. V dropped 4 bases and J dropped 4; count of bases not matched to a gene: 1. The DNA of the CDR3 is TGTGCCAGCAGTTCGGACAGGGGAAACACCATATATTTT. Amino acids: CASSSDRGNTIYF.